One and the same sample provided the 9 T cell receptor beta chains below, sequenced in a study of T cells in Graves' hyperthyroidism and ophthalmopathy. Researchers amplified the TCR beta CDR3 regions from RNA transcripts. Initially, a first-round RT-PCR of the TCR CDR3 employed the HTBI primer set. Each CDR3 protein is one row after TCRdb ran MiXCR on the multiplex PCR reads. The sample lists more than 350,000 distinct CDR3 sequences, 15% occurring once. The sample consisted of blood. The receptors were gathered from a woman aged 30 to 39 with Graves' hyperthyroidism.

Ten or more counts support this clonotype. The V and J genes are TRBV11-2 and TRBJ2-7; D is possibly TRBD1 (7 bases). Germline V gives CDR1 SGHAT, CDR2 FQNNGV. With 5 bases removed from V and 7 bases from J, the gap between germline ends came to 15 bases. The CDR3 runs to 13 residues. The CDR3 reads CASSEGGAGEQYF. The CDR3 nucleotides are TGTGCCAGCAGCGAAGGGGGCGCGGGGGAGCAGTACTTC.

The chain links TRBV2 to TRBJ2-2; 7 bases fit TRBD2. The CDR3 loop spans 14 amino acids. The ends lost 8 bases at V and 7 bases at J; junction bases unmatched: 10. Germline V gene sequence: CDR1 SNHLY, CDR2 FYNNEI. CDR3 DNA: TGTGCCAGCGGGAGGACTAGGGTGGGCGGGGAGCTGTTTTTT. As protein: CASGRTRVGGELFF. Looking up the rest from reference TRBV2 and TRBJ2-2 gives the full variable domain: EPEVTQTPSHQVTQMGQEVILRCVPISNHLYFYWYRQILGQKVEFLVSFYNNEISEKSEIFDDQFSVERPDGSNFTLKIRSTKLEDSAMYFCASGRTRVGGELFFGEGSRLTVL.

This clonotype occurred many times. The CDR3 DNA sequence: TGTGCCAGCTTATCGGCGAACACCGGGGAGCTGTTTTTT. Translating gives CASLSANTGELFF. V gene TRBV28 combines with J gene TRBJ2-2; D gene ambiguous. Looked up from germline, CDR1 is MDHEN and CDR2 is SYDVKM. Trimming cost V 8 bases and J 0 bases, with 7 bases left between them. The CDR3 length is 13 residues.

This clonotype was observed many times. V is TRBV28 and J is TRBJ2-7; the D is unclear. Looked up from germline, CDR1 is MDHEN and CDR2 is SYDVKM. V dropped 9 bases and J dropped 2 bases, with 11 bases sitting between them. The CDR3 runs 12 residues. CDR3 in amino acids: CASKTGTYEQYF. For the CDR3, the DNA is TGTGCCAGTAAGACTGGGACCTACGAGCAGTACTTC.

The chain joins TRBV28 to TRBJ2-7; 11 bases are a match to TRBD1. V shed 2 bases and J 6 bases; nucleotides not matched to a gene: 12. The CDR3 covers 17 residues. In germline, CDR1 is MDHEN, CDR2 SYDVKM. The CDR3 DNA follows: TGTGCCAGCAGTTTAGCCGGGACAGGGGGACTCACTGGCGAGCAGTACTTC. This gives the protein CASSLAGTGGLTGEQYF.

This clonotype was observed a few times. V usage is TRBV5-1 and J usage is TRBJ2-7; D is unclear. V shed 4 bases and J shed 1 base, with 12 bases lying between them. The germline CDR1 and CDR2 sequences are SGHRS and YFSETQ. This CDR3 has 14 residues. CDR3 region: CASSPQAISYEQYF. The CDR3 DNA sequence: TGCGCCAGCAGCCCCCAGGCTATTTCCTACGAGCAGTACTTC.

The V and J genes are TRBV27 and TRBJ2-1, with 14 positions matching TRBD2. V lost 10 bases to trimming and J lost 7 bases; unmatched junction nucleotides: 3. The CDR3 is 13 residues long. Germline loops: CDR1 MNHEY, CDR2 SMNVEV (reference sequence). The DNA of the CDR3 is TGTGCCACCGGGACTAGCGGGAGTAATGAGCAGTTCTTC. Encoded protein: CATGTSGSNEQFF.

V is TRBV12-3 or TRBV12-4 and J is TRBJ1-5; 9 bases are a match to TRBD1. J gave up 7 bases and V 5 bases, and 6 bases lay outside the gene matches. There are 14 residues in the CDR3. The CDR3 DNA reads TGTGCCAGCAGTGTGGGACAGGGTGTCCAGCCCCAGCATTTT. Translated: CASSVGQGVQPQHF.

This clonotype was detected ten times or more. This rearrangement joins TRBV28 to TRBJ1-2; perhaps TRBD1 as D (5 bases). The germline CDR1 and CDR2 sequences are MDHEN and SYDVKM. Trimming shortened V by 4 bases and J by 7 bases, and 22 bases separated the two germline ends. The CDR3 is made up of 16 amino acids. The CDR3 DNA is TGTGCCAGCAGTTCGATGCCCGGGGACCTCCGTAGTGGCTACACCTTC. Its protein is CASSSMPGDLRSGYTF.